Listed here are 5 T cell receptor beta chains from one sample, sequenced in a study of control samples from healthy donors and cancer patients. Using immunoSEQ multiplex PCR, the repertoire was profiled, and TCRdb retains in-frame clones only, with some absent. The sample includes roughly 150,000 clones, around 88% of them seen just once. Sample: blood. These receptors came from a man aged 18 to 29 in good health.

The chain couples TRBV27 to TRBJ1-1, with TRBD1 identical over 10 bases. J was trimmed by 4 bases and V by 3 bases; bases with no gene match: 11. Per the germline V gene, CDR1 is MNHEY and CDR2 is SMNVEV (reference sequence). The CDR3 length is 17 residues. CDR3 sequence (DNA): TGTGCCAGCAGTTTGTTTGCCGGGACAGGGGTTGTCACTGAAGCTTTCTTT. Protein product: CASSLFAGTGVVTEAFF.

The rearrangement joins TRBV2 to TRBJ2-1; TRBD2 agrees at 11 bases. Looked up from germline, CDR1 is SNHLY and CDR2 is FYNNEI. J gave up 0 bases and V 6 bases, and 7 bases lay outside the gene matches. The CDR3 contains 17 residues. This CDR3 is CASRRLAGGNSYNEQFF. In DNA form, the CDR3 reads TGTGCCAGCAGGAGATTAGCGGGGGGGAACTCCTACAATGAGCAGTTCTTC.

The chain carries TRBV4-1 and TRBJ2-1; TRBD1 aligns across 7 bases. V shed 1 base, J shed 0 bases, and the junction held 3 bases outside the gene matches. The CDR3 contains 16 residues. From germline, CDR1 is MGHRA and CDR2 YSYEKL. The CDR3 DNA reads TGCGCCAGCAGCCAAGGACCAGGGGGCTCCTACAATGAGCAGTTCTTC. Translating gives CASSQGPGGSYNEQFF.

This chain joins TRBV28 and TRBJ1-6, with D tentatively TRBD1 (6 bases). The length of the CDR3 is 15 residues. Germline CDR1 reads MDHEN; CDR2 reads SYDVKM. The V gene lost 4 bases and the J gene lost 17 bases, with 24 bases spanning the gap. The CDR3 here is CASSSPDRVERGIHF. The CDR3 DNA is TGTGCCAGCAGTTCTCCGGACAGAGTGGAGAGAGGAATCCACTTT.

CDR3 in amino acids: CASRGQVAYEQYF. For the CDR3, the DNA is TGTGCCAGCAGAGGACAGGTAGCCTACGAGCAGTACTTC. The chain employs TRBV6-5 and TRBJ2-7, with TRBD1 matching over 7 bases. The V gene end was trimmed by 6 bases and the J gene end by 2 bases; junction bases not matched to a gene: 4. The CDR3 is made up of 13 amino acids. Germline V gene data show CDR1 as MNHEY and CDR2 as SVGAGI.